What follows describes a single TCR beta chain. Its antigen remains unidentified. This specimen comes from a study of stem cell transplantation in POMP-related autoinflammatory disease. About the research overall: Impaired MHC class I-dependent CD8+ differentiation was hypothesized from defective thymoproteasomes. Study conclusions and caveats: Patients with PRAID showed a restricted number of unique TRB V-J gene pairings. In patients with PRAID, every analyzed T-cell subset tended to show lower diversity and higher clonality.

PRAID combined immunodeficiency and autoinflammation. The CDR3 sequence is 11 residues long. Germline loops: CDR1 DFQATT, CDR2 SNEGSKA (reference sequence). Trimming removed 1 base at V and 7 bases at J, with 7 bases between. Only in-frame clones appear in the TCRdb table, and some are missing; sequencing was by immunoSEQ multiplex PCR. The sample lists some 29,000 clones, 80% to 90% occurring once. Sequences were derived from CD4+ T cells from PBMCs, sampled before stem cell transplantation. This clonotype was sampled from a human donor with POMP-related autoinflammation and immune dysregulation (PRAID). V is TRBV20-1 and J is TRBJ1-1; possibly TRBD1 for D (5 bases). The CDR3 protein is CSARGGGEAFF. Here the CDR3 DNA reads TGCAGTGCTAGAGGGGGGGGTGAAGCTTTCTTT.